This T cell receptor beta chain was captured by sequencing in a study of OX40 agonist ivuxolimab in advanced cancers. Study-wide background: Subjects had a mean age of about 57 years, with a range of about 23 to 79; roughly 80% were male. Whole-study results and caveats: Clonal expansion among partial responders at 0.1-3.0 mg/kg ranked near the lowest.

The method was immunoSEQ multiplex PCR; TCRdb's version includes in-frame clones alone and lacks a portion of them. The data contain tens of thousands of clones, 84% of them seen just once; the ten biggest clones take up 2.5% to 3%. Germline CDR1 and CDR2: SGHRS and YFSETQ. The CDR3 spans 16 residues. V lost 4 bases to trimming and J lost 0 bases; unmatched junction nucleotides: 8. For this clone: The antigen is not known.

Sequences were derived from CD4+ or CD8+ T cells sorted from blood, sampled in a trial of the OX40 agonist ivuxolimab. The V call is TRBV5-1, the J call TRBJ2-3; 7 bases are a match to TRBD1. The sequence was collected from an adult with an advanced solid tumor such as melanoma, head and neck, liver or kidney cancer. The CDR3 DNA reads as TGCGCCAGCAGCGTGGGACAGCAACTTAGCACAGATACGCAGTATTTT. Residues: CASSVGQQLSTDTQYF.